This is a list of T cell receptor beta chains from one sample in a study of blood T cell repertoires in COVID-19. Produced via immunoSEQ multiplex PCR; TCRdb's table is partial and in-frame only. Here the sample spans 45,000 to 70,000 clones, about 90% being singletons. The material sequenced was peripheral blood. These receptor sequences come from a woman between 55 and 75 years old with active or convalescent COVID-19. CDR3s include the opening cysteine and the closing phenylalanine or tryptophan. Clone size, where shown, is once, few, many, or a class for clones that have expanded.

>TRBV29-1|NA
CSVPGLAGAEQFF
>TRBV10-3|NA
CAISRRNPNNEQFF
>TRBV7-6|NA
CASSDPEGSNQPQHF
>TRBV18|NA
CASSPAGQGVLQPQHF
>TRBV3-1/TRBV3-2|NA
CASSQLGGTDTQYF
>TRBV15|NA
CATSTGYSSYEQYF
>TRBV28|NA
CASSFSRSLGNQPQHF
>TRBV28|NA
CASTSLGEDLTDTQYF
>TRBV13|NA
CASSLEQGGRYGYTF
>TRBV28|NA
CASSLGGRNQPQHF
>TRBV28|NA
CASSSRGLAAYEQYF
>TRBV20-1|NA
CSASDLAGVTDTQYF
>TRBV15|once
CATSKAQGKTNYGYTF
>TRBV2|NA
CASREQGSGNTIYF
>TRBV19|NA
CASSAAGGYYGYTF
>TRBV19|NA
CASSARDRGSYEQYF
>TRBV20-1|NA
CSASSPKTSGSYNEQFF
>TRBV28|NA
CASSELAGGNEQFF
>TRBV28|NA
CASSLAGQNYEQYF
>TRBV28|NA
CASSRFRYEQYF
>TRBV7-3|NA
CASSSAGGTDTQYF
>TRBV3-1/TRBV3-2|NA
CASSQGTGGFGGYTF
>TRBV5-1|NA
CASSGTGGDYGYTF
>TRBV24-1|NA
CATSDSESGSTQYF
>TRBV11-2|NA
CASGGQGIRNEQFF
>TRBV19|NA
CASTEFFRGQNIQYF
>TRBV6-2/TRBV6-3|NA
CASSYSTSRSSLSSYNEQFF
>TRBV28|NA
CASSFRSGGNYGYTF
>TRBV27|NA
CASSLDSSSEAFF
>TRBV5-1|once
CASRGTSGRNEQYF
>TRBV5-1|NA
CASSPDRVGHNEQFF
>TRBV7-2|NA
CASSFDRDLYNEQFF
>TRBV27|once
CASSPLGLAGSTDTQYF
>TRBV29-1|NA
CSASRDYGYTF
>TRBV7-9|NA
CASSLQGALGYTF
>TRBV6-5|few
CASSRTGGNYEQYF
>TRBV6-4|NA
CASSERQGNSPLHF
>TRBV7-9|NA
CASSYSRPSGNTIYF
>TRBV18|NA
CASSPGGPTEAFF
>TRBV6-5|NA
CASSYSSFSETQYF
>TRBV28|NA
CASSPPGGNHQPQHF
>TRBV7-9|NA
CAGRRATNEKLFF
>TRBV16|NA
CASSHSTGDSEAFF
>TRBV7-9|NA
CASSPGQGEGEKLFF
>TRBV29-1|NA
CSVDETHAQGNGYTF
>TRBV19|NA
CASSSSGFNNEQFF
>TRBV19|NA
CASSPSLDNEQFF
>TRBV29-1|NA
CSVEDIRNTEAFF
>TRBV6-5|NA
CASEDRHSGNTIYF
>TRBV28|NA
CASSLGRQGNSPLHF
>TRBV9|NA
CASSSRQPLYGYTF
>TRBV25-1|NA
CASEMAGGTDTQYF
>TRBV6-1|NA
CASSVRDRGIGLAGVEFF
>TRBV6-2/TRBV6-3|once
CASSKPGTDNQPQHF
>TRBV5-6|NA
CASSSDRGRGNEKLFF